The clone carrying this T cell receptor beta chain came up many times. The data belong to a study of T cells in Graves' hyperthyroidism and ophthalmopathy. This CDR3 is 15 amino acids long. V dropped 4 bases and J dropped 7; count of bases not matched to a gene: 4. Germline-derived CDR1 and CDR2 are LGHDT and YNNKEL (reference sequence). The CDR3 regions of TCR beta were amplified from RNA transcripts. Using the HTBI primer set, a first-round RT-PCR was run on the TCR CDR3. In TCRdb, the multiplex PCR reads were re-called with MiXCR into one record per CDR3 protein. The sample holds 500,000 to 650,000 distinct CDR3 sequences, under 20% seen once.

V gene TRBV3-1 combines with J gene TRBJ2-1; 13 nucleotides align to TRBD2. The sample comprised blood. This TCR was sampled from a woman aged 18-29 years with Graves' ophthalmopathy. The chain's CDR3 is CASSPGLAGANEQFF. In nucleotides, the CDR3 is TGTGCCAGCAGCCCCGGACTAGCGGGGGCTAATGAGCAGTTCTTC.